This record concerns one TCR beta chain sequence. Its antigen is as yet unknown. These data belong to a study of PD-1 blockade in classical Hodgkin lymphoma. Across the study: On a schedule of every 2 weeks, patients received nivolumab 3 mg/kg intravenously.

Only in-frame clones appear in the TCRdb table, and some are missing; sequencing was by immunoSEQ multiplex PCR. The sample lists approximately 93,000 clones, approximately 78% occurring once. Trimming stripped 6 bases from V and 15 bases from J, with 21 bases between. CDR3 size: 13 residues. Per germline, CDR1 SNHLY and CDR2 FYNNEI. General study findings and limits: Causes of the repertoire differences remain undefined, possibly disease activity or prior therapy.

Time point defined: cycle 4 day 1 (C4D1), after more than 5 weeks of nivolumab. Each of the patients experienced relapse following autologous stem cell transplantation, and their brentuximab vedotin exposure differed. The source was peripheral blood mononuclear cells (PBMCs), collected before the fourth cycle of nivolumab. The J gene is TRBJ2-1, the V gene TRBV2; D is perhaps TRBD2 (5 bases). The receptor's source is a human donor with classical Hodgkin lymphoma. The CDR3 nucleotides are TGTGCCAGCAGCCCCGGGGATGAGGATGTAAGGTTCTTC. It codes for CASSPGDEDVRFF.